This T cell receptor beta chain emerged from a study of regulatory T cells in long-lasting Graves disease. General study results and limits: When disease was persistent, TRBV28, TRBJ1-2 and TRBJ2-5 were the favored segments. Whereas new patients shared some 970 public clonotypes, persistent patients shared more, at about 2,500.

This clonotype was detected a few times. Its antigen is still unknown. TCR beta libraries were built with iRepertoire HTBI primers and Arm-PCR of CDR3 regions. In TCRdb, the multiplex PCR reads were re-called with MiXCR into one record per CDR3 protein. The table lists roughly 440,000 distinct CDR3 sequences, roughly 15% of them singletons. Time point specified: newly diagnosed GD, antithyroid drugs for less than 3 months. From PBMCs, RNA was extracted and then used to make the TCR library. Germline values: CDR1 KGHDR, CDR2 SFDVKD. Deletions cut 6 bases from V and 1 base from J, with 6 bases between. This CDR3 comprises 13 residues. These same data were also listed under a study on T cells in Graves' hyperthyroidism and ophthalmopathy. According to that study: Stable Graves' hyperthyroidism denoted no ophthalmopathy progression over 18 months. Most thyroid clonotypes that were expanded above 0.001 also turned up in blood.

The V call is TRBV24-1, the J call TRBJ1-5, with D perhaps TRBD1 (5 bases). The sequence was collected from a young woman with Graves disease. The sequences come from peripheral blood mononuclear cells (PBMCs), collected at new diagnosis, from a patient treated with antithyroid drugs. The CDR3 region is CATSSGSNQPQHF. CDR3 in DNA: TGTGCCACCAGTTCAGGGAGCAATCAGCCCCAGCATTTT.